What follows is one T cell receptor (beta chain) and its context. Per germline, CDR1 SGHNT and CDR2 YENEEA. The length of the CDR3 is 14 residues. The V gene end was trimmed by 5 bases and the J gene end by 11 bases; junction bases not matched to a gene: 9. The data originate from a study of blood T cell repertoires in COVID-19. At the level of the study: Italy, Spain and the United States were the sources of the convalescent and acute COVID-19 samples.

The repertoire was sequenced with immunoSEQ multiplex PCR; TCRdb's copy has only in-frame clones and lacks some. The repertoire holds 180,000 or so clones, more than 75% seen once, with approximately 15% in the top ten. The receptor's source is a man aged 60-69 years who had been exposed to COVID-19. The sample consisted of PBMCs or T cells enriched from blood (not recorded which). The chain carries TRBV11-3 and TRBJ2-1; 10 nucleotides line up with TRBD2. The CDR3 DNA reads TGTGCCAGCAGCCAAGGGGGGACTAGCGCTCAGCAGTTCTTC. Amino acid sequence: CASSQGGTSAQQFF.